The sequence of this TCR beta chain was determined in a study of blood T cell repertoires in COVID-19. Study at large: Material from acute and convalescent COVID-19 was sourced from the United States, Italy and Spain. Sample material is recorded as cDNA or gDNA derived from T cells, B-cell-depleted T cells, or PBMCs.

This clone was observed at least ten times. Authors' methods: Amplification of reference gene primers was used by the study to estimate nucleated cell counts. Some clones are missing from TCRdb's copy, which holds only in-frame ones; the method was immunoSEQ multiplex PCR. V and J calls and clone size are those listed in that table; D and trimming were worked out from the DNA. The table lists 130,000 to 150,000 clones, less than 80% of them singletons, with roughly 3.4% in the top ten. This CDR3 region has 14 residues. V trimming: 0 bases; J trimming: 4 bases; junction bases outside the gene matches: 0. Per the germline V gene, CDR1 is MNHEY and CDR2 is SVGEGT.

The source is a man between 60 and 75 years old with acute or convalescent COVID-19. Sequencing was carried out using peripheral blood. V is TRBV6-2 or TRBV6-3 and J is TRBJ2-3; TRBD2 matches at 8 bases. The CDR3 bases are TGTGCCAGCAGTTACTCGACTAGCGCAGATACGCAGTATTTT. It translates to CASSYSTSADTQYF.